This T cell receptor beta chain was retrieved from a study of technical replicates of blood from a few donors. Here immunoSEQ multiplex PCR was the method, and the copy in TCRdb shows in-frame clones only, minus some. The sample carries roughly 40,000 clones, approximately 96% recorded once. CDR3 size: 13 residues. Germline V gene data show CDR1 as SGHTA and CDR2 as FQGNSA. V was clipped by 5 bases and J by 5 bases, with 12 bases between them. This TCR was sampled from a human donor in good health. The chain joins TRBV7-2 to TRBJ1-1; D gene ambiguous. The sample consisted of T cells isolated from PBMCs. The CDR3 DNA reads as TGTGCCAGCAGCCTCATCGAGGCGACTGAAGCTTTCTTT. Amino acids: CASSLIEATEAFF. Filled out from reference TRBV7-2 and TRBJ1-1, the complete variable domain reads GAGVSQSPSNKVTEKGKDVELRCDPISGHTALYWYRQSLGQGLEFLIYFQGNSAPDKSGLPSDRFSAERTGGSVSTLTIQRTQQEDSAVYLCASSLIEATEAFFGQGTRLTVV.